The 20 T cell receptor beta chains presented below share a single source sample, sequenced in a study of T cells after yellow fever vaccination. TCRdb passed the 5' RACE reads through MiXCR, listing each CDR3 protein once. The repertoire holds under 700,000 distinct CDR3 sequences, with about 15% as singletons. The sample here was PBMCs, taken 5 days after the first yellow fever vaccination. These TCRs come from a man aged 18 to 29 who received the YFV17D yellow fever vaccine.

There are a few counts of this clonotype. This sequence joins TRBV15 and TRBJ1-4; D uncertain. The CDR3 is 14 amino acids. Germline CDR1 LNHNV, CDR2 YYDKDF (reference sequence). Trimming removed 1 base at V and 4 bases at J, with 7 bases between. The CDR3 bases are TGTGCCACCAGCAGAGGGGTGGGTAATGAAAAACTGTTTTTT. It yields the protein CATSRGVGNEKLFF.

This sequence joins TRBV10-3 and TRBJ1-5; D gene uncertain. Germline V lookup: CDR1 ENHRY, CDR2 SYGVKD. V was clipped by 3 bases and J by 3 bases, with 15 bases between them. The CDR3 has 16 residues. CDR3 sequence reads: CAISEYAALSNQPQHF. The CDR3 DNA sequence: TGTGCCATCAGTGAATATGCAGCCTTGTCCAATCAGCCCCAGCATTTT.

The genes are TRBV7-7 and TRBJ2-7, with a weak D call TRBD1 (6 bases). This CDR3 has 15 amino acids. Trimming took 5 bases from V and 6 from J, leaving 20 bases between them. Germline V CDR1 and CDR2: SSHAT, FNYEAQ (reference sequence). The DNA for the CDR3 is TGTGCCAGCAGCACACAACCTTCAGGGGTGGGCGAGCAGTACTTC. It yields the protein CASSTQPSGVGEQYF.

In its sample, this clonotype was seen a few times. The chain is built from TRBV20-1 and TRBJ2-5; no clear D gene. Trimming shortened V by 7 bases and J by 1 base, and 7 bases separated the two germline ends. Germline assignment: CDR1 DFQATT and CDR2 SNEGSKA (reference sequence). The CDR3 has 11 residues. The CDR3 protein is CSGLTQETQYF. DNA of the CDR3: TGCAGTGGACTGACCCAAGAGACCCAGTACTTC.

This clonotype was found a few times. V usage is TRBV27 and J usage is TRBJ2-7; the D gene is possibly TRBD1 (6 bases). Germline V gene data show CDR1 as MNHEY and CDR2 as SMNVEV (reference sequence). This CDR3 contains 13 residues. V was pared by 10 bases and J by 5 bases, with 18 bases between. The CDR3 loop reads CAIPRTVGDEQYV. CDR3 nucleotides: TGTGCCATCCCCCGGACAGTTGGTGACGAGCAGTACGTC.

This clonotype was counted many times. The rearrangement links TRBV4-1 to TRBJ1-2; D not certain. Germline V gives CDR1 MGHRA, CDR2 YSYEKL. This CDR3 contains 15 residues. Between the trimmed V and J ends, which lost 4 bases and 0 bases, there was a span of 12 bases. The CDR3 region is CASSPQHDANYGYTF. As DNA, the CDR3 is TGCGCCAGCAGCCCTCAACATGATGCTAACTATGGCTACACCTTC.

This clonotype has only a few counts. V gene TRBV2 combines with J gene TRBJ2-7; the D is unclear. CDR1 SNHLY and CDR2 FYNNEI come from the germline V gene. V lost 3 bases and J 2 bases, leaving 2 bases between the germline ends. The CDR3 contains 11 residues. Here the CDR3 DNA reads TGTGCCAGCAGTGACGCCTACGAGCAGTACGTC. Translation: CASSDAYEQYV.

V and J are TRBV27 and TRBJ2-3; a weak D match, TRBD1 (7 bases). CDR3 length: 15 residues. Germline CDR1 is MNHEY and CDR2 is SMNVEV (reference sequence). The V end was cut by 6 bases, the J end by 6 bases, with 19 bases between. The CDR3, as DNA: TGTGCCAGCAGCTGGCGGGACAGCACACAGGATACGCAGTATTTT. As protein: CASSWRDSTQDTQYF.

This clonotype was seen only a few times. CDR3 in DNA: TGTGCCAGCCTACCGTACGGGCAGCCAGGGTATGGCTACACCTTC. This sequence encodes CASLPYGQPGYGYTF. The chain uses TRBV12-3 or TRBV12-4 and TRBJ1-2; the D gene is possibly TRBD1 (5 bases). V was shortened by 8 bases and J by 5 bases, with 21 bases between the two germline ends. The CDR3 runs to 15 residues.

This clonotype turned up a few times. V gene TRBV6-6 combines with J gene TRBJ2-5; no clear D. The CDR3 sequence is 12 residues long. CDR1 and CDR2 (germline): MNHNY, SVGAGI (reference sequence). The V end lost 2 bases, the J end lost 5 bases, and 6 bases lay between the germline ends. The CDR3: CASSYPLETQYF. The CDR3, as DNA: TGTGCCAGCAGTTACCCTCTGGAGACCCAGTACTTC.

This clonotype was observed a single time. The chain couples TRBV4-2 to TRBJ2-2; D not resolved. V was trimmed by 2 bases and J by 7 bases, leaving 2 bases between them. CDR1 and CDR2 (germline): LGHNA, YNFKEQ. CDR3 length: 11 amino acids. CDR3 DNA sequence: TGTGCCAGCAGCCAAAGCGGGGAGCTGTTTTTT. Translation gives CASSQSGELFF.

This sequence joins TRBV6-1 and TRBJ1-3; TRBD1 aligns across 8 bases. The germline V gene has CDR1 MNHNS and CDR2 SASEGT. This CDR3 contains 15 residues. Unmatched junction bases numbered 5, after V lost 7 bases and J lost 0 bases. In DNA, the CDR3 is TGTGCCAGCAAAAGACAGGGGACCTCTGGAAACACCATATATTTT. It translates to CASKRQGTSGNTIYF.

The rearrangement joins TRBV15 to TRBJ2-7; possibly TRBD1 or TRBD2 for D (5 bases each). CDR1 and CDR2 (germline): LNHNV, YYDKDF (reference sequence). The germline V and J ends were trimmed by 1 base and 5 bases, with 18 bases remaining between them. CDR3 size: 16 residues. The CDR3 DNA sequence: TGTGCCACCAGCAGAGTCTGGGGGAGACCTACGGACGAGCAGTACTTC. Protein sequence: CATSRVWGRPTDEQYF.

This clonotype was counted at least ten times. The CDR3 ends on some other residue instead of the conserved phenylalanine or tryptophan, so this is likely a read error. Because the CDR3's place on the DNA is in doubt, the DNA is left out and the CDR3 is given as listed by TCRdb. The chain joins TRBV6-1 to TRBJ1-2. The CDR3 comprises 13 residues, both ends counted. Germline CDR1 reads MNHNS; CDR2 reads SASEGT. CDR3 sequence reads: CASSEALYLNLRL.

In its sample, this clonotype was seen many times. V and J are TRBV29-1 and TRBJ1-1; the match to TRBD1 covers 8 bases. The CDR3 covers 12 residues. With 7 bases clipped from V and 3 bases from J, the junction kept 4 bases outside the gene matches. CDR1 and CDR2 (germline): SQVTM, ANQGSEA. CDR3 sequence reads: CSAGTGHTEAFF. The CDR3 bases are TGCAGCGCCGGGACAGGACACACTGAAGCTTTCTTT.

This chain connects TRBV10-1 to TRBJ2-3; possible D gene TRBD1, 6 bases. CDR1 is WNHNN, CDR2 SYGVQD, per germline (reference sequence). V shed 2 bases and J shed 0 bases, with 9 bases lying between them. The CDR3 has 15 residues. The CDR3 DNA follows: TGCGCCAGCAGTGAGGGGGGCACTAGCACAGATACGCAGTATTTT. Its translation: CASSEGGTSTDTQYF.

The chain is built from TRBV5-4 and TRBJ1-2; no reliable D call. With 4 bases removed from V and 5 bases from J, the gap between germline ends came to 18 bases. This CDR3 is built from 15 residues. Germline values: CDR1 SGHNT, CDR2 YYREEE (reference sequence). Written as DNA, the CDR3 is TGTGCCAGCAGCCTCCCGTTACCGGGTACATATGGCTACACCTTC. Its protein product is CASSLPLPGTYGYTF.

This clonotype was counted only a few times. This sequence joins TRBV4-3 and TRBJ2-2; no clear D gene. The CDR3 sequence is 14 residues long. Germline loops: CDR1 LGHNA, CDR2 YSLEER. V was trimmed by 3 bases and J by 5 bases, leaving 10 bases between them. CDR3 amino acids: CASSQAWRTGELFF. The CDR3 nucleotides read TGCGCCAGCAGCCAGGCCTGGCGTACCGGGGAGCTGTTTTTT.

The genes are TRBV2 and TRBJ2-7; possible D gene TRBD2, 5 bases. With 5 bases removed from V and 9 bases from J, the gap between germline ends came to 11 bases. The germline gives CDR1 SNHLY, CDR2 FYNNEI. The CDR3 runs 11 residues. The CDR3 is CASSRGFWQYV. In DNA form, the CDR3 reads TGTGCCAGCAGTCGGGGATTTTGGCAGTACGTC.

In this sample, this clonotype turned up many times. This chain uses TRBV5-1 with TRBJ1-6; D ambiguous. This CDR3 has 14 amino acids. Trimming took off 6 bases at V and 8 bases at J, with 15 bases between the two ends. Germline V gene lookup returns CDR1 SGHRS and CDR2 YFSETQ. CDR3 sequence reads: CASTSGEDHSPLHF. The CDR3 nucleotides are TGCGCCAGCACATCCGGGGAGGACCATTCACCCCTCCACTTT.